The 20 T cell receptor beta chains presented below share a single source sample, sequenced in a study of regulatory T cells in long-lasting Graves disease. Both iRepertoire HTBI primers and Arm-PCR of CDR3 regions were used to build the TCR beta libraries. Each CDR3 protein is one row after TCRdb ran MiXCR on the multiplex PCR reads. The data show roughly 610,000 distinct CDR3 sequences, about 16% seen once. Time point meaning: newly diagnosed GD, antithyroid drugs for less than 3 months. The TCR library was made from RNA extracted from PBMCs. These data also featured in a second study, about T cells in Graves' hyperthyroidism and ophthalmopathy.

The sample here was peripheral blood mononuclear cells (PBMCs), taken at new diagnosis, from a patient treated with antithyroid drugs. Receptor source: a man younger than 35 with Graves disease.

This clonotype was detected only a few times. In this CDR3 the conserved last residue, phenylalanine or tryptophan, is missing, so a read error is likely. The V and J genes are TRBV7-3 and TRBJ2-1, with TRBD2 identical over 13 bases. This CDR3 is 17 amino acids long. CDR1 is SGHTA and CDR2 is FQGTGA in the germline V gene. Trimming at V came to 5 bases and at J to 0 bases, leaving 4 bases not matched to a gene. CDR3 bases: TGTGCCAGCAGCGTCAGGACTAGCGGGAGCTCCTACAATGAGCAGTTCCTC. Protein product: CASSVRTSGSSYNEQFL.

Note on this clonotype: This clone may be a read error of a much larger clone one base away. The chain combines TRBV28 with TRBJ2-2, with TRBD1 matching 8 bases. The CDR3 is 15 residues long. CDR1 is MDHEN and CDR2 is SYDVKM in the germline V gene. V dropped 6 bases and J dropped 1; count of bases not matched to a gene: 4. DNA for the CDR3: TGTGCCAGCAGGGTACAGGGGGAGAACACCGGGGAGCTGTTTTTT. Residues: CASRVQGENTGELFF.

This clonotype was counted many times. The V gene is TRBV30, the J gene TRBJ2-7; D call uncertain. The germline V and J ends were trimmed by 7 bases and 1 base, with 14 bases remaining between them. The germline CDR1 and CDR2 sequences are GTSNPN and SVGIG (reference sequence). This CDR3 region has 13 residues. CDR3 residues: CAYLSARSYEQYF. CDR3 nucleotide sequence: TGTGCCTACTTGTCCGCGCGGTCCTACGAGCAGTACTTC.

This sequence joins TRBV7-2 and TRBJ2-7, with 7 bases matching TRBD1. The CDR3 runs to 15 residues. Germline V gene sequence: CDR1 SGHTA, CDR2 FQGNSA. V dropped 1 base and J dropped 3; count of bases not matched to a gene: 6. The CDR3 coding sequence is TGTGCCAGCAGCTTAGTGGCCGCAGGGGGCTACGAGCAGTACTTC. It encodes CASSLVAAGGYEQYF.

Here the CDR3 reads CASSRLSQGMNTEAFF. The CDR3 DNA sequence: TGTGCCAGCAGCAGACTATCACAGGGCATGAACACTGAAGCTTTCTTT. V and J are TRBV6-2 or TRBV6-3 and TRBJ1-1; possibly TRBD1 for D (6 bases). V dropped 6 bases and J dropped 0 bases, with 17 bases sitting between them. The CDR3 is 16 residues long. Germline CDR1 and CDR2: MNHEY and SVGEGT.

This clonotype was detected many times. The chain uses TRBV12-3 or TRBV12-4 and TRBJ1-5; 10 bases are a match to TRBD1. Unmatched junction bases numbered 7, after V lost 7 bases and J lost 7 bases. CDR3 length: 14 residues. The CDR3 coding sequence is TGTGCCAGCACAGCCGGGACAGGGGCGCAGCCCCAGCATTTT. Residues: CASTAGTGAQPQHF.

This clonotype was picked up many times. This chain links TRBV6-1 with TRBJ1-4; D is possibly TRBD1 (5 bases). The CDR3 is made up of 16 amino acids. With 1 base removed from V and 8 bases from J, the gap between germline ends came to 17 bases. Germline CDR1 is MNHNS and CDR2 is SASEGT. The CDR3 DNA follows: TGTGCCAGCAGTGAAGGGACACCCTGGGCTGGGGAAAAACTGTTTTTT. Translated, it gives CASSEGTPWAGEKLFF.

This clonotype has a count of ten or more. The V gene is TRBV12-3 or TRBV12-4, the J gene TRBJ2-6, with D perhaps TRBD1 (5 bases). The CDR3 consists of 14 residues. Trimming cost V 6 bases and J 1 base, with 7 bases left between them. The CDR3 spells CASSRVSGANVLTF. CDR3 sequence (DNA): TGTGCCAGCAGCAGGGTTTCTGGGGCCAACGTCCTGACTTTC.

This clonotype turned up a few times. The rearrangement links TRBV24-1 to TRBJ2-3, with D possibly being TRBD2 (5 bases). Germline V lookup: CDR1 KGHDR, CDR2 SFDVKD. The V and J ends lost 5 bases and 1 base respectively, with 6 bases between them. CDR3 length equals 13 residues. CDR3 amino acids: CATSAGGTDTQYF. CDR3 nucleotides: TGTGCCACCAGTGCCGGGGGCACAGATACGCAGTATTTT.

This clonotype was recorded many times. The V gene is TRBV27, the J gene TRBJ1-2; TRBD1 matches at 8 bases. Germline CDR1 reads MNHEY; CDR2 reads SMNVEV (reference sequence). The CDR3 extends over 15 amino acids. After removal of 7 bases from V and 3 bases from J, the junction contained 10 bases not matched to a gene. Here the CDR3 reads CASNPRTGTDYGYTF. Written as DNA, the CDR3 is TGTGCCAGCAATCCACGGACAGGGACCGACTATGGCTACACCTTC.

The chain joins TRBV9 to TRBJ2-7; 8 nucleotides line up with TRBD2. CDR1 and CDR2 (germline): SGDLS, YYNGEE. Unmatched junction bases numbered 9, after V lost 0 bases and J lost 4 bases. This CDR3 is 16 amino acids long. The CDR3 bases are TGTGCCAGCAGCGTAGCTCCGGGAGGGTCTTTTTACGAGCAGTACTTC. This gives the protein CASSVAPGGSFYEQYF.

This chain connects TRBV7-8 to TRBJ2-1; TRBD2 agrees at 12 bases. Germline V gene data show CDR1 as SGHVS and CDR2 as FQNEAQ. The CDR3 runs to 18 residues. V lost 5 bases, J lost 4 bases, and 12 bases stayed unmatched. The CDR3 DNA is TGTGCCAGCAGCCCGGGGACTAGCGGGCGGATGTCTTACAATGAGCAGTTCTTC. Translating gives CASSPGTSGRMSYNEQFF.

The chain uses TRBV19 and TRBJ1-5, with D possibly matching TRBD1 (5 bases). CDR3 length: 13 residues. The V end was cut by 7 bases, the J end by 7 bases, with 14 bases between. Germline CDR1 and CDR2: LNHDA and SQIVND (reference sequence). In DNA, the CDR3 is TGTGCCAGTAACGGGCAGGGCGACCAGCCCCAGCATTTT. This codes for CASNGQGDQPQHF.

This clonotype was picked up many times. This chain's CDR3 is CASSRTGGQGSYEQYF. The CDR3 nucleotides are TGTGCCAGCAGCCGGACGGGGGGACAGGGGTCCTACGAGCAGTACTTC. This sequence joins TRBV7-9 and TRBJ2-7; 10 bases are a match to TRBD1. The V and J ends lost 5 bases and 1 base, in that order; junction bases with no gene match: 8. Germline V gene lookup returns CDR1 SEHNR and CDR2 FQNEAQ (reference sequence). The CDR3 has 16 residues.

This clonotype was seen repeatedly, ten times or more. CDR3 in amino acids: CASSQKSGGWGDNEQFF. CDR3 sequence (DNA): TGTGCCAGCAGCCAAAAGTCCGGGGGTTGGGGCGACAATGAGCAGTTCTTC. The chain links TRBV3-1 to TRBJ2-1, with D perhaps TRBD2 (6 bases). This CDR3 spans 17 amino acids. CDR1 is LGHDT and CDR2 is YNNKEL in the germline V gene (reference sequence). V was shortened by 2 bases and J by 5 bases, with 19 bases between the two germline ends.

This clonotype has a count of ten or more. The rearrangement joins TRBV10-3 to TRBJ2-7; 8 positions match TRBD1. The trim removed 4 bases at V and 5 bases at J, leaving 4 bases unmatched. Germline CDR1 is ENHRY and CDR2 is SYGVKD. This CDR3 has 13 amino acids. Written as DNA, the CDR3 is TGTGCCATCAGTGGCAGGGGGCAGGACGAGCAGTACTTC. It is translated as CAISGRGQDEQYF.

This clonotype has a handful of counts. The rearrangement links TRBV3-1 to TRBJ1-6; the D gene is possibly TRBD1 (5 bases). Deletions cut 4 bases from V and 1 base from J, with 11 bases between. The CDR3 has 16 amino acids. Germline V gives CDR1 LGHDT, CDR2 YNNKEL (reference sequence). The CDR3 DNA reads as TGTGCCAGCAGCCGGGACCAGCGGTCCTATAATTCACCCCTCCACTTT. Translating it yields CASSRDQRSYNSPLHF.

This clonotype appeared a few times. The V and J genes are TRBV5-4 and TRBJ1-1; weak D call: TRBD1 (5 bases). CDR3 length equals 14 residues. The V gene lost 5 bases and the J gene lost 3 bases, with 14 bases spanning the gap. The V gene's germline CDR1 is SGHNT and CDR2 YYREEE (reference sequence). CDR3 amino acids: CASSSPLGDTEAFF. For the CDR3, the DNA is TGTGCCAGCAGTTCGCCCCTAGGGGACACTGAAGCTTTCTTT.

Many counts were recorded for this clonotype. This chain uses TRBV28 with TRBJ2-1; D gene uncertain. V was pared by 6 bases and J by 12 bases, with 15 bases between. Germline-derived CDR1 and CDR2 are MDHEN and SYDVKM. This CDR3 spans 12 amino acids. CDR3 sequence reads: CASSASEVGQFF. CDR3 DNA sequence: TGTGCCAGCAGCGCTAGTGAAGTCGGGCAGTTCTTC.

The CDR3 DNA reads TGTGCCAGCACCAGCCCCCGGCAGAACCCGCCGTGGCAGTACTTC. It yields the protein CASTSPRQNPPWQYF. The V gene is TRBV11-3, the J gene TRBJ2-7; D gene unclear. Germline V CDR1 and CDR2: SGHNT, YENEEA. The length of the CDR3 is 15 residues. Trimming took off 7 bases at V and 9 bases at J, with 25 bases between the two ends.